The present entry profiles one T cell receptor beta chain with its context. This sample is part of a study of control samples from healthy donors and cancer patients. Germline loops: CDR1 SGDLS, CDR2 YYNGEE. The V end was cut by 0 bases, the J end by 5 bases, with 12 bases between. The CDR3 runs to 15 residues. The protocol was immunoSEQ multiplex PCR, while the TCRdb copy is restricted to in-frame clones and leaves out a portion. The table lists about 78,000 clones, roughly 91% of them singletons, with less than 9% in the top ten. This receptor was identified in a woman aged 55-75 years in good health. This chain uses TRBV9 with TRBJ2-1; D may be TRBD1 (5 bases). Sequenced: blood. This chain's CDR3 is CASSVGSLGDNEQFF. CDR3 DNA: TGTGCCAGCAGCGTAGGTTCTCTAGGGGACAATGAGCAGTTCTTC.